A single sample gave rise to the 27 T cell receptor beta chains below, sequenced in a study of CD8+CD57+ T cells in acquired aplastic anemia (dated by TCRdb to 2017 to 2018). Flow cytometry had shown CD8+CD57+ cell expansion in the patients selected for sequencing. For sequencing, an Illumina HiSeq 2000 was employed. Genomic DNA served as template for TCR beta VDJ combination and CDR3 sequence profiling. TCRdb redid the processing of the public reads, applying fastp at Q25 and MiXCR, and retained in-frame beta chains. One record per CDR3 amino acid sequence lists the most common genes and DNA. The sample table holds under 500,000 distinct CDR3 sequences, of which roughly a third were seen once. The top ten constitute roughly 0.8% of the sample. Sequencing was done on a sample of sorted CD4+, CD8+, or CD8+CD57+ T cells (not recorded which) from PBMCs. These receptors all stem from a human donor with aplastic anemia.

This clonotype was recorded at least ten times. The chain combines TRBV5-1 with TRBJ2-2; a possible D gene is TRBD2 (6 bases). Trimming shortened V by 3 bases and J by 6 bases, and 15 bases separated the two germline ends. Germline CDR1 SGHRS, CDR2 YFSETQ. This CDR3 region has 15 residues. The CDR3 protein is CASSYDRREAGELFF. The DNA of the CDR3 is TGCGCCAGCAGCTATGATAGGAGGGAGGCCGGGGAGCTGTTTTTT.

Only a few counts were recorded for this clonotype. The chain recombines TRBV19 with TRBJ1-1; D gene uncertain. The CDR3 totals 16 residues. Germline V gene lookup returns CDR1 LNHDA and CDR2 SQIVND (reference sequence). The ends were cut back, 0 bases at V and 2 bases at J, with 13 bases in the middle. Here the CDR3 DNA reads TGTGCCAGTAGTATAGATCTCCTGGCGCAAAACACTGAAGCTTTCTTT. It specifies CASSIDLLAQNTEAFF.

The rearrangement joins TRBV20-1 to TRBJ2-7; TRBD1 aligns across 11 bases. V lost 0 bases to trimming and J lost 4 bases; unmatched junction nucleotides: 5. The CDR3 is 15 amino acids. Germline loops: CDR1 DFQATT, CDR2 SNEGSKA (reference sequence). The CDR3 nucleotides are TGCAGTGCTAGAGATCGGGACAGGGGGTATTACGAGCAGTACTTC. Translation gives CSARDRDRGYYEQYF.

This clonotype was recorded many times. V gene TRBV20-1 combines with J gene TRBJ1-6, with D perhaps TRBD1 (6 bases). The CDR3 spans 13 residues. Germline V CDR1 and CDR2: DFQATT, SNEGSKA (reference sequence). The CDR3: CGSGGANNSPLHF. The CDR3 DNA sequence: TGCGGAAGCGGGGGGGCCAATAATTCACCCCTCCACTTT.

Only a few counts were recorded for this clonotype. The chain has TRBV20-1 and TRBJ2-7, with a weak D call TRBD1 (5 bases). V lost 2 bases and J 0 bases, leaving 14 bases between the germline ends. Germline CDR1 DFQATT, CDR2 SNEGSKA (reference sequence). The CDR3 runs 15 residues. CDR3 sequence: CSARTGGGYSYEQYF. For the CDR3, the DNA is TGCAGTGCTAGAACAGGTGGCGGATACTCCTACGAGCAGTACTTC.

The J gene is TRBJ1-4, the V gene TRBV19, with D perhaps matching TRBD1 (6 bases). Per germline, CDR1 LNHDA and CDR2 SQIVND (reference sequence). With 6 bases removed from V and 3 bases from J, the gap between germline ends came to 14 bases. This CDR3 has 15 residues. CDR3 region: CASRLDRSANEKLFF. CDR3 nucleotide sequence: TGTGCCAGTAGACTCGACAGGAGTGCTAATGAAAAACTGTTTTTT.

Only a few counts were recorded for this clonotype. The chain joins TRBV20-1 to TRBJ2-1, with TRBD2 matching 8 bases. V lost 6 bases, J lost 4 bases, and 8 bases stayed unmatched. Germline CDR1 DFQATT, CDR2 SNEGSKA (reference sequence). This CDR3 has 14 amino acids. Here the CDR3 DNA reads TGCAGTGCAGCACTCGCGGGAGGTTACAATGAGCAGTTCTTC. Its translation: CSAALAGGYNEQFF.

This rearrangement joins TRBV5-5 to TRBJ2-7; perhaps TRBD1 as D (6 bases). CDR3 length: 14 amino acids. The germline gives CDR1 SGHKS, CDR2 YYEKEE (reference sequence). Trimming removed 1 base at V and 2 bases at J, with 10 bases between. CDR3 loop: CASSLQGSTYEQYF. The CDR3 bases are TGTGCCAGCAGCTTGCAGGGGAGCACCTACGAGCAGTACTTC.

CDR3 DNA sequence: TGTGCCAGCAGCTGGGACACAGGAGCCCGAATTAAAAACATTCAGTACTTC. Residues: CASSWDTGARIKNIQYF. This rearrangement joins TRBV11-2 to TRBJ2-4; tentative D call: TRBD1 (6 bases). V lost 4 bases to trimming and J lost 4 bases, with 20 bases between them. Germline loops: CDR1 SGHAT, CDR2 FQNNGV. This CDR3 has 17 residues. The whole variable domain, remainder taken from reference TRBV11-2 and TRBJ2-4, is EAGVAQSPRYKIIEKRQSVAFWCNPISGHATLYWYQQILGQGPKLLIQFQNNGVVDDSQLPKDRFSAERLKGVDSTLKIQPAKLEDSAVYLCASSWDTGARIKNIQYFGAGTRLSVL.

This chain connects TRBV4-2 to TRBJ2-3; 16 nucleotides match TRBD2. Germline CDR1 LGHNA, CDR2 YNFKEQ. The CDR3 runs 18 residues. The J segment lost 1 base and the V segment lost 4 bases, leaving 5 bases of the junction unmatched. The CDR3: CASSPGLAGGPGTDTQYF. The CDR3 nucleotides are TGTGCCAGCAGCCCGGGACTAGCGGGAGGGCCGGGCACAGATACGCAGTATTTT.

The chain joins TRBV11-3 to TRBJ1-5; the D gene is possibly TRBD1 (6 bases). The V gene lost 6 bases and the J gene lost 2 bases, with 14 bases spanning the gap. The CDR3 spans 15 residues. Germline V gene lookup returns CDR1 SGHNT and CDR2 YENEEA. The CDR3 region is CASRTTTGRNQPQHF. In DNA, the CDR3 is TGTGCCAGCAGGACTACGACAGGACGCAATCAGCCCCAGCATTTT.

This clonotype has ten or more counts. The rearrangement links TRBV10-2 to TRBJ1-2, with 7 bases that match TRBD1. Trimming cost V 6 bases and J 8 bases; bases outside gene matches: 9. The CDR3 covers 13 residues. The germline V gene encodes CDR1 WSHSY and CDR2 SAAADI. CDR3 amino acids: CASSTDRANGYTF. The CDR3, as DNA: TGCGCCAGCAGCACCGACAGGGCCAACGGCTACACCTTC.

This sequence joins TRBV6-1 and TRBJ2-7; a weak D match, TRBD2 (6 bases). The germline V gene has CDR1 MNHNS and CDR2 SASEGT. The CDR3 extends over 13 amino acids. Trimming cost V 7 bases and J 0 bases, with 10 bases left between them. The CDR3 DNA sequence: TGTGCCAGCACGCGGCGGGACTCCTACGAGCAGTACTTC. It yields the protein CASTRRDSYEQYF.

The V and J genes are TRBV28 and TRBJ1-5; D is undetermined. V dropped 3 bases and J dropped 3 bases, with 9 bases sitting between them. This CDR3 contains 14 residues. Germline V gene data show CDR1 as MDHEN and CDR2 as SYDVKM. The CDR3 DNA reads TGTGCCAGCAGTTTGGGGAGCCACAATCAGCCCCAGCATTTT. Translation gives CASSLGSHNQPQHF.

This clonotype appeared many times. CDR3 sequence: CASSPRLSSYNSPLHF. CDR3 in DNA: TGTGCCAGCAGTCCCCGACTGAGCTCCTATAATTCACCCCTCCACTTT. The chain employs TRBV2 and TRBJ1-6; no reliable D call. Germline loops: CDR1 SNHLY, CDR2 FYNNEI. CDR3 length: 16 amino acids. Trimming pared 5 bases from V and 0 bases from J, leaving 11 bases between.

This clonotype showed up many times. The chain employs TRBV2 and TRBJ2-7; TRBD1 aligns across 10 bases. Losses at the gene ends were 3 bases for V and 5 bases for J; bases not matched to a gene: 4. The CDR3 runs to 14 residues. CDR1 is SNHLY, CDR2 FYNNEI, per germline. In DNA, the CDR3 is TGTGCCAGCAGTGACGGGACAGGGGCGAACGAGCAGTACTTC. This encodes CASSDGTGANEQYF.

This clonotype was observed a handful of times. V gene TRBV25-1 combines with J gene TRBJ2-7; the match to TRBD2 covers 9 bases. CDR1 and CDR2 (germline): MGHDK, SYGVNS. The trim removed 6 bases at V and 4 bases at J, leaving 13 bases unmatched. This CDR3 is built from 16 residues. The CDR3, as DNA: TGTGCCAGCAGCTCGACCGGACTAGCGATCTCTTACGAGCAGTACTTC. This codes for CASSSTGLAISYEQYF.

At least ten counts were recorded for this clonotype. V is TRBV20-1 and J is TRBJ2-7, with 10 bases lining up with TRBD2. The germline CDR1 and CDR2 sequences are DFQATT and SNEGSKA (reference sequence). The J segment lost 1 base and the V segment lost 6 bases, leaving 6 bases of the junction unmatched. The CDR3 spans 14 residues. CDR3 coding DNA: TGCAGTGCCACAAGCGGGAGGGCGTCCTACGAGCAGTACTTC. This encodes CSATSGRASYEQYF.

The chain employs TRBV6-1 and TRBJ2-2, with 9 bases that match TRBD1. Germline CDR1 MNHNS, CDR2 SASEGT. The CDR3 totals 14 residues. Losses at the gene ends were 6 bases for V and 7 bases for J; bases not matched to a gene: 6. The CDR3 DNA is TGTGCCAGCAGGCACAGGGGGCGTAGCGGGGAGCTGTTTTTT. Amino acid sequence: CASRHRGRSGELFF.

Ten or more counts support this clonotype. The rearrangement uses TRBV7-2 and TRBJ1-6; 8 bases line up with TRBD1. There are 14 residues in the CDR3. Germline-derived CDR1 and CDR2 are SGHTA and FQGNSA. V shed 3 bases, J shed 8 bases, and the junction held 3 bases outside the gene matches. The CDR3 here is CASSFSGGDSPLHF. CDR3 in DNA: TGTGCCAGCAGCTTTTCAGGGGGCGATTCACCCCTCCACTTT.

A remark on this clonotype: One junction end disagrees with the germline gene, perhaps due to a read error. J is TRBJ1-6 and V is TRBV6-1; TRBD1 matches 7 bases. CDR1 MNHNS and CDR2 SASEGT come from the germline V gene. The length of the CDR3 is 15 residues. The CDR3 loop reads CAGRSTGANNSPLHF. In DNA, the CDR3 is TGTGCCGGCAGGTCCACAGGGGCGAATAATTCACCCCTCCACTTT.

With regard to this clonotype: This sequence may be a read error, since a much larger clone differs from it by one base. The chain joins TRBV29-1 to TRBJ1-1, with a tentative D call TRBD1 (5 bases). Germline assignment: CDR1 SQVTM and CDR2 ANQGSEA. V was shortened by 6 bases and J by 4 bases, with 15 bases between the two germline ends. CDR3 length: 13 residues. CDR3 sequence: CSVAGPGGTEAFF. CDR3 sequence (DNA): TGCAGCGTCGCCGGACCTGGGGGCACTGAAGCTTTCTTT. Full variable domain (rest looked up from reference TRBV29-1 and TRBJ1-1): SAVISQKPSRDICQRGTSLTIQCQVDSQVTMMFWYRQQPGQSLTLIATANQGSEATYESGFVIDKFPISRPNLTFSTLTVSNMSPEDSSIYLCSVAGPGGTEAFFGQGTRLTVV.

A note on this clonotype: At one of its ends the junction is not consistent with the germline gene, which may arise from a read error. This chain uses TRBV9 with TRBJ1-3; D possibly corresponds to TRBD1 (5 bases). In germline, CDR1 is SGDLS, CDR2 YYNGEE. This CDR3 has 16 amino acids. CDR3 sequence reads: CASSVGGRHYENTTYF. DNA for the CDR3: TGTGCCAGCAGCGTAGGGGGGAGACACTACGAAAACACCACATATTTT.

This clonotype was counted only a few times. V gene TRBV7-3 combines with J gene TRBJ2-4; D remains unclear. Per germline, CDR1 SGHTA and CDR2 FQGTGA. The CDR3 is 14 residues long. The ends were cut back, 4 bases at V and 10 bases at J, with 17 bases in the middle. The CDR3 coding sequence is TGTGCCAGCAGCTCAGATGGTGGGATAGGGATTCAGTACTTC. Translating it yields CASSSDGGIGIQYF.

This chain connects TRBV20-1 to TRBJ2-7, with a possible D match to TRBD2 (7 bases). V lost 7 bases, J lost 3 bases, and 25 bases lay in between. Germline CDR1 is DFQATT and CDR2 is SNEGSKA (reference sequence). The CDR3 has 16 residues. The chain's CDR3 is CSVRGRGAGARYEQYF. CDR3 nucleotide sequence: TGCAGTGTCCGAGGTCGCGGGGCGGGGGCACGCTACGAGCAGTACTTC.

This clonotype was recorded many times. This chain links TRBV7-6 with TRBJ2-5, with D possibly called TRBD1 or TRBD2 (6 bases each). The CDR3 loop spans 15 amino acids. V dropped 7 bases and J dropped 4 bases, with 19 bases sitting between them. Germline assignment: CDR1 SGHVS and CDR2 FNYEAQ. The CDR3 nucleotides read TGTGCCAGCACCTTCGATCTAGGAGGGGGAGAGACCCAGTACTTC. This translates into CASTFDLGGGETQYF.

Many counts were recorded for this clonotype. The chain has TRBV7-3 and TRBJ2-7; D gene ambiguous. Germline CDR1 reads SGHTA; CDR2 reads FQGTGA. Trimming removed 1 base from V and 6 bases from J, with 10 bases in between. This CDR3 spans 13 amino acids. In DNA, the CDR3 is TGTGCCAGCAGCTTAAGCGCGGCGACCGAGCAGTACTTC. This encodes CASSLSAATEQYF. Using reference TRBV7-3 and TRBJ2-7 for the parts outside the CDR3, the full variable domain is GAGVSQTPSNKVTEKGKYVELRCDPISGHTALYWYRQSLGQGPEFLIYFQGTGAADDSGLPNDRFFAVRPEGSVSTLKIQRTERGDSAVYLCASSLSAATEQYFGPGTRLTVT.